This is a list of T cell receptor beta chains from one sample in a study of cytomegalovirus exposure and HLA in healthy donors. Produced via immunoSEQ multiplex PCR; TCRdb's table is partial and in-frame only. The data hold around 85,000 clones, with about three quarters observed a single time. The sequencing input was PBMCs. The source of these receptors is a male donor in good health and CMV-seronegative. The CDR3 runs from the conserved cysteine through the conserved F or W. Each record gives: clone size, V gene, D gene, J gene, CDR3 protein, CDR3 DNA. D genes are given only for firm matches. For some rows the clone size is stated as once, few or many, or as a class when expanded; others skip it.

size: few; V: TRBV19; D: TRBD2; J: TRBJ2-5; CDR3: CASSSTGTSGTFQYF; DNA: TGTGCCAGTAGTAGCACTGGGACTAGCGGGACGTTCCAGTACTTC
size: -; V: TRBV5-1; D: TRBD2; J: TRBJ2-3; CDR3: CASSSRGSGLSTDTQYF; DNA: TGCGCCAGCAGCTCCCGCGGGAGCGGACTTAGCACAGATACGCAGTATTTT
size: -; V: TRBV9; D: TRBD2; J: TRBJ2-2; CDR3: CASSGTSVGGELFF; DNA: TGTGCCAGCAGCGGGACTAGCGTCGGCGGGGAGCTGTTTTTT
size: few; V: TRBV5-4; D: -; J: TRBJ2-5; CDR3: CASSGKEGAGDQYF; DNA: TGTGCCAGCAGCGGGAAGGAGGGGGCTGGAGACCAGTACTTC
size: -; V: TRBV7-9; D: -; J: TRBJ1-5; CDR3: CASSLYNQPQHF; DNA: TGTGCCAGCAGCTTATACAATCAGCCCCAGCATTTT
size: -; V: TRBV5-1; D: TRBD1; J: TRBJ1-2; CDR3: CASSQKSTGSDYTF; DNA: TGCGCCAGCAGCCAAAAATCGACAGGGTCCGACTACACCTTC
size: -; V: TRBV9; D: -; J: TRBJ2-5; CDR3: CASSVGPRYQETQYF; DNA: TGTGCCAGCAGCGTAGGTCCACGGTACCAAGAGACCCAGTACTTC
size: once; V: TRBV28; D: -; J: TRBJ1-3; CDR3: CASSLAGSNSGNTIYF; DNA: TGTGCCAGCAGTTTGGCAGGTTCCAACTCTGGAAACACCATATATTTT
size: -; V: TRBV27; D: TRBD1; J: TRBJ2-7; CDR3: CASRGTGDYEQYF; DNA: TGTGCCAGCAGAGGGACAGGCGATTACGAGCAGTACTTC
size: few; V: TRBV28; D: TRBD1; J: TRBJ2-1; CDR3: CASTVTGVGIRNEQFF; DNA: TGTGCCAGCACGGTGACAGGGGTTGGTATTAGGAATGAGCAGTTCTTC
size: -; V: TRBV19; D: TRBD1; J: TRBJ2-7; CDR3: CASSIWTGSGYEQYF; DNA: TGTGCCAGTAGTATTTGGACAGGATCGGGCTACGAGCAGTACTTC
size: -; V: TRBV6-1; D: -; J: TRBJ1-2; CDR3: CASSDGFSTF; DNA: TGTGCCAGCAGTGATGGCTTCTCCACCTTC
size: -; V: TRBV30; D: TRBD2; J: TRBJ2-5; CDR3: CAWSGSGGAGETQYF; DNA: TGTGCCTGGAGTGGGAGCGGGGGGGCAGGAGAGACCCAGTACTTC
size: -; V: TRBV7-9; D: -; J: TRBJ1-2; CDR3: CSSSLVGAGYTF; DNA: TGTTCCAGCAGCTTAGTTGGGGCGGGCTACACCTTC
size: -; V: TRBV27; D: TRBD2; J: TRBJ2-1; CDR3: CASSSFSGSYNEQFF; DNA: TGTGCCAGCAGTTCTTTTAGCGGGAGTTACAATGAGCAGTTCTTC
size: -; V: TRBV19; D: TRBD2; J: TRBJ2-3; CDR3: CASSANSLAGVSDTQYF; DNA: TGTGCCAGTAGTGCAAATTCACTAGCGGGAGTGTCAGATACGCAGTATTTT
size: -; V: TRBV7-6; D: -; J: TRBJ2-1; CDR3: CASSSPLGHPLEGYNEQFF; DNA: TGTGCCAGCAGCTCCCCCCTGGGGCACCCGTTAGAAGGCTACAATGAGCAGTTCTTC
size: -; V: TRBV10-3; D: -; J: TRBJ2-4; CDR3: CAISAGNLAKNIQYF; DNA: TGTGCCATCAGTGCAGGGAATCTAGCCAAAAACATTCAGTACTTC
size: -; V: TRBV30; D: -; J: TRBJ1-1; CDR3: CAWSPGTQGTEAFF; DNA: TGTGCCTGGAGTCCCGGGACACAAGGCACTGAAGCTTTCTTT
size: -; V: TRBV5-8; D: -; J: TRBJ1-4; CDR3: CASSLALAANEKLFF; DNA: TGTGCCAGCAGCTTGGCCCTCGCAGCTAATGAAAAACTGTTTTTT
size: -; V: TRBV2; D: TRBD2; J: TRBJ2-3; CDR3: CASSRSGGAGTDTQYF; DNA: TGTGCCAGCAGTAGGTCCGGGGGGGCCGGCACAGATACGCAGTATTTT
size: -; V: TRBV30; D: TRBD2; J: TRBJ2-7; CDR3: CAWSILAGAPFREQYF; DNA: TGTGCCTGGAGTATACTAGCGGGAGCTCCCTTCCGCGAGCAGTACTTC
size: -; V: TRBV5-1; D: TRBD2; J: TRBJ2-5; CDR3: CASSFLAGEETQYF; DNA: TGCGCCAGCAGCTTCTTAGCGGGAGAGGAGACCCAGTACTTC
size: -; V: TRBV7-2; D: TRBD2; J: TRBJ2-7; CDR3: CASSWKGDSGGLFIYEQYF; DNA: TGTGCCAGCAGCTGGAAGGGTGATAGCGGGGGCCTCTTCATCTACGAGCAGTACTTC
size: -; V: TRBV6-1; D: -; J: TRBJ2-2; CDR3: CASSVLDTGELFF; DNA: TGTGCCAGCAGTGTATTAGACACCGGGGAGCTGTTTTTT
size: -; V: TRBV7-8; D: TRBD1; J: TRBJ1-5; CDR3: CASSAGTGKHF; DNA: TGTGCCAGCAGCGCCGGGACAGGGAAGCATTTT
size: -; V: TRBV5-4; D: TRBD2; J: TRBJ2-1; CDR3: CASRLAGDYNEQFF; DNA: TGTGCCAGCAGACTAGCGGGAGATTACAATGAGCAGTTCTTC
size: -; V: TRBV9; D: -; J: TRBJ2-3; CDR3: CASSDDRPTDTQYF; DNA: TGTGCCAGCAGCGATGACAGGCCCACAGATACGCAGTATTTT
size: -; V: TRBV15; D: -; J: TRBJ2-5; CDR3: CATSRALRGLAETQYF; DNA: TGTGCCACCAGCAGAGCCTTGAGGGGGTTAGCGGAGACCCAGTACTTC
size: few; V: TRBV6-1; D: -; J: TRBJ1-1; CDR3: CASSLQGNTEAFF; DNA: TGTGCCAGCAGTCTCCAGGGGAACACTGAAGCTTTCTTT
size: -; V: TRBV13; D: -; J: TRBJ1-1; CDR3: CASGRSNTEAFF; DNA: TGTGCCAGCGGGCGATCGAACACTGAAGCTTTCTTT
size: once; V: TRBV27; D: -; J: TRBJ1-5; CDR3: CASSSRQVSNQPQHF; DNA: TGTGCCAGCAGTTCAAGACAGGTCAGCAATCAGCCCCAGCATTTT
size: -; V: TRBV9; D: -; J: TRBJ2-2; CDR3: CASSVVTSPNTGELFF; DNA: TGTGCCAGCAGCGTAGTAACTAGCCCTAACACCGGGGAGCTGTTTTTT
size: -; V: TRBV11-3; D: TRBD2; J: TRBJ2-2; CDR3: CASSLDPGLAPGELFF; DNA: TGTGCCAGCAGCCTCGACCCGGGACTAGCTCCCGGGGAGCTGTTTTTT
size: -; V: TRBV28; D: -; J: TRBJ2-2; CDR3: CATWDTNTGELFF; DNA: TGTGCCACGTGGGACACGAACACCGGGGAGCTGTTTTTT
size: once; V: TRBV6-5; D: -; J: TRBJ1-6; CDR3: CASRPQGGDSPLHF; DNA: TGTGCCAGCAGGCCACAGGGCGGAGATTCACCCCTCCACTTT
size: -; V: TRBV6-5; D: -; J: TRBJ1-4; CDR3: CASSYSAGTNEKLFF; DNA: TGTGCCAGCAGTTACTCGGCAGGGACAAATGAAAAACTGTTTTTT
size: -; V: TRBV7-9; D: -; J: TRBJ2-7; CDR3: CASRGGGTTYEQYF; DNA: TGTGCCAGCAGGGGGGGAGGCACCACCTACGAGCAGTACTTC
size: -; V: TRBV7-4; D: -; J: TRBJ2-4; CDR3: CASSSPGPRHHIQYF; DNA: TGTGCCAGCAGCTCCCCAGGGCCTCGCCATCACATTCAGTACTTC
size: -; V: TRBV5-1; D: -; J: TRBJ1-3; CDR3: CASSLEQPGNTIYF; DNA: TGCGCCAGCAGCTTGGAACAACCCGGAAACACCATATATTTT
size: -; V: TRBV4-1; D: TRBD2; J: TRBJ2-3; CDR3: CASSSVGLDGTDTQYF; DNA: TGCGCCAGCAGCTCGGTCGGACTAGACGGCACAGATACGCAGTATTTT
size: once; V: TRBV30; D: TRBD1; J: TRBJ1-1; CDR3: CAWRRDREVTEAFF; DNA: TGTGCCTGGAGGCGAGACAGGGAAGTCACTGAAGCTTTCTTT
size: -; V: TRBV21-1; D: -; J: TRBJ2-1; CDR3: CASSNGWAGRERYNEQFF; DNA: TGTGCCAGCAGCAATGGGTGGGCTGGACGGGAGAGGTACAATGAGCAGTTCTTC
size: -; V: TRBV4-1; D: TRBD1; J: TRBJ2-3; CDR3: CASSPGQGVTDTQYF; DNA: TGCGCCAGCAGCCCGGGACAGGGGGTCACAGATACGCAGTATTTT
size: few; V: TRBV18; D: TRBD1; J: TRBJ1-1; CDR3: CASLFGTGNTEAFF; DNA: TGTGCCAGCTTGTTCGGGACAGGGAACACTGAAGCTTTCTTT
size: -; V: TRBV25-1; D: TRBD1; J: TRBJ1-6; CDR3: CASSELVGTGSSPLHF; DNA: TGTGCCAGCAGTGAATTGGTTGGGACAGGGAGTTCACCCCTCCACTTT
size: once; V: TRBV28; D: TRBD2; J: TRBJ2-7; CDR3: CASSLGSRGSPYEQYF; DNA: TGTGCCAGCAGTTTAGGGTCTCGCGGGAGTCCCTACGAGCAGTACTTC
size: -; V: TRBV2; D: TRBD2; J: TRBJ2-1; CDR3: CASSGASGGAHEQFF; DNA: TGTGCCAGCAGTGGGGCTAGCGGGGGGGCTCATGAGCAGTTCTTC
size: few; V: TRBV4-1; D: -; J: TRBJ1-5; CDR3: CASSHTGQISNQPQHF; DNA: TGCGCCAGCAGCCACACTGGACAGATTAGCAATCAGCCCCAGCATTTT
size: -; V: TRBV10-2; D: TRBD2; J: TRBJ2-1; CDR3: CASIAGNEQFF; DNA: TGCGCCAGCATAGCGGGCAATGAGCAGTTCTTC
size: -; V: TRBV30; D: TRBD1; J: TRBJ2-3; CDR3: CAWGGQVTDTQYF; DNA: TGTGCCTGGGGGGGACAGGTCACAGATACGCAGTATTTT
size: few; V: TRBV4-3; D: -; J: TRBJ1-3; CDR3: CASSQDIPGVISGNTIYF; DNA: TGCGCCAGCAGCCAAGATATTCCGGGGGTCATCTCTGGAAACACCATATATTTT
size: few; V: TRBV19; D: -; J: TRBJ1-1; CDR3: CASSRAGVGTEAFF; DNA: TGTGCCAGTAGTAGGGCAGGGGTAGGCACTGAAGCTTTCTTT
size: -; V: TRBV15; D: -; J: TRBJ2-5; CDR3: CATSNLRETQYF; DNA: TGTGCCACCAGCAATTTGAGAGAGACCCAGTACTTC
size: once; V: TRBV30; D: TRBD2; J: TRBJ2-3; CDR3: CAFISGSVADTQYF; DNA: TGTGCCTTTATTAGCGGGAGTGTCGCAGATACGCAGTATTTT